This T cell receptor beta chain was sequenced during a study of early T cells in non-severe SARS-CoV-2 infection. Study-wide context: Sequencing of unsorted whole blood was done on bulk RNA, leaving chains unpaired.

Unique molecular identifiers were added to individual cDNA molecules. TCRdb fed the 5' RACE reads into MiXCR, producing one record per CDR3 protein. Altogether 40,000 or so distinct CDR3 sequences are present, 5.4% being singletons, with the ten largest covering 6% to 7%. Study-level points and caveats: VDJdb matches were skewed toward anti-spike CD8 T cell responses.

This clonotype appeared a few times. Antigen: not known. Germline loops: CDR1 MDHEN, CDR2 SYDVKM. The V gene end was trimmed by 4 bases and the J gene end by 4 bases; junction bases not matched to a gene: 8. The CDR3 consists of 17 residues. Material: whole blood, obtained at baseline. This chain joins TRBV28 and TRBJ2-1; 12 nucleotides match TRBD2. The TCR sequence derives from an adult who was a healthcare worker with PCR-confirmed SARS-CoV-2 infection or an uninfected control (not recorded which). CDR3 in amino acids: CASSSLGLAGLYNEQFF. For the CDR3, the DNA is TGTGCCAGCAGTTCCCTCGGACTAGCGGGATTATACAATGAGCAGTTCTTC.